This T cell receptor beta chain came from a study of regulatory T cells in long-lasting Graves disease. Overall study context: The study enrolled newly diagnosed Graves' patients on antithyroid drugs under 3 months. Points from the study as a whole: Persistent disease was characterized by preferential usage of TRBV28, TRBJ1-2 and TRBJ2-5.

CDR3 length: 13 amino acids. Germline V CDR1 and CDR2: SGHRS, YFSETQ. In its sample, this clonotype was seen many times. Its antigen is still unknown. Libraries of TCR beta came from iRepertoire HTBI primers plus Arm-PCR of CDR3 regions. TCRdb fed the multiplex PCR reads into MiXCR, producing one record per CDR3 protein. This sample yields about 430,000 distinct CDR3 sequences, of which 15% are seen a single time; about 7.6% belongs to the top ten. Indicated time point: newly diagnosed GD, antithyroid drugs for less than 3 months. Extracted RNA from PBMCs served as the source of the TCR library. The same specimen was also included in a second study, on T cells in Graves' hyperthyroidism and ophthalmopathy. That source reports: With the HTBI primer set, the TCR CDR3 went through a first round of RT-PCR. By a 13 V-J model, ophthalmopathy was set apart from stable hyperthyroidism.

This specimen consisted of peripheral blood mononuclear cells (PBMCs), obtained at new diagnosis, from a patient treated with antithyroid drugs. This TCR came from a woman in her forties with Graves disease. V is TRBV5-1 and J is TRBJ2-3; D is ambiguous. The better agreement between TRBJ2-7 and the DNA end casts doubt on the J call. This CDR3 is CASSFGYSYEQYF. The CDR3 region has the DNA TGCGCCAGCAGCTTCGGTTACTCCTACGAGCAGTACTTC.